What follows describes a single T cell receptor (beta chain). The authors' processing: Amplification with reference gene primers provided the estimates of nucleated cell counts. The data were produced by immunoSEQ multiplex PCR, yet TCRdb's version contains in-frame clones alone and is incomplete. V and J calls and clone size are as listed in that table; D and trimming were resolved from the DNA. The sample includes over 85,000 clones, around 76% seen only once; the top ten take 3% to 4%. This record belongs to a study of blood T cell repertoires in COVID-19. Turning to the study itself: COVID-19 samples, acute and convalescent, were from the United States, Italy and Spain. In each case, the material was cDNA or gDNA derived from T cells, B-cell-depleted T cells, or PBMCs.

This CDR3 is 14 amino acids long. V dropped 4 bases and J dropped 3; count of bases not matched to a gene: 3. Per germline, CDR1 SGHRS and CDR2 YFSETQ. The V and J genes are TRBV5-1 and TRBJ1-4, with 7 bases matching TRBD1. This sequence was found in a woman of 80 years or more with acute or convalescent COVID-19. The sample comprised peripheral blood. The CDR3 is CASSEGQPNEKLFF. The CDR3 bases are TGCGCCAGCAGCGAGGGACAGCCTAATGAAAAACTGTTTTTT.